Here is one TCR beta chain with its context. Antigen: not known. Per the germline V gene, CDR1 is ENHRY and CDR2 is SYGVKD. V was clipped by 2 bases and J by 0 bases, with 7 bases between them. CDR3 length: 14 residues. This sample is part of a study of cytomegalovirus exposure and HLA in healthy donors. Whole-study results and caveats: TCR beta chain V- and J-gene trimming was linked, in a later analysis, to a missense variant in DCLRE1C. Several V segments, TRBV6-2 and TRBV6-3 among them, could not be told apart and were dropped. Rare TCR sequences predominated, though certain public TCRs were found in many donors.

Use of 60 Vbeta and 13 Jbeta primers characterized the PCR. Libraries were prepared by immunoSEQ multiplex PCR; TCRdb keeps only in-frame clonotypes and omits some of them. The data hold around 120,000 clones, with around 80% observed a single time. This TCR was sampled from a man aged 50-59 years in good health and CMV-seronegative. The chain is built from TRBV10-3 and TRBJ1-1; possibly TRBD1 for D (6 bases). The specimen was PBMCs. The CDR3 region has the DNA TGTGCCATCAGTGAGGACAGGCTGAACACTGAAGCTTTCTTT. Translating gives CAISEDRLNTEAFF.